Below, 16 T cell receptor beta chains from the same sample are listed, as sequenced in a study of shared clonotypes between healthy human individuals. The table came from immunoSEQ multiplex PCR; TCRdb's copy has only in-frame clones and leaves some out. Seen here are 1.4 million or so clones, approximately 98.5% observed once, and the top ten hold roughly 0.35%. Sequencing was carried out using naive CD4+ T cells sorted from blood. Subset indicated: CD45RA+ positively selected. The receptor set was obtained from a man aged 25 to 40 in good health.

V gene TRBV7-2 combines with J gene TRBJ2-7; D is ambiguous. The V gene lost 5 bases and the J gene lost 7 bases, with 15 bases spanning the gap. The CDR3 loop spans 13 amino acids. Germline V gene data show CDR1 as SGHTA and CDR2 as FQGNSA. CDR3 loop: CASSPNLALEQYF. The CDR3 bases are TGTGCCAGCAGCCCGAATTTAGCTCTAGAGCAGTACTTC.

The chain is built from TRBV7-2 and TRBJ2-5; 14 nucleotides match TRBD2. With 5 bases clipped from V and 3 bases from J, the junction kept 14 bases outside the gene matches. This CDR3 contains 19 residues. Germline CDR1 is SGHTA and CDR2 is FQGNSA. CDR3 sequence (DNA): TGTGCCAGCAGCCTCCGACTAGCGGGAGGGGGGGGCTCCAAAGAGACCCAGTACTTC. It is translated as CASSLRLAGGGGSKETQYF. Variable domain in full (rest from reference TRBV7-2 and TRBJ2-5): GAGVSQSPSNKVTEKGKDVELRCDPISGHTALYWYRQSLGQGLEFLIYFQGNSAPDKSGLPSDRFSAERTGGSVSTLTIQRTQQEDSAVYLCASSLRLAGGGGSKETQYFGPGTRLLVL.

The chain uses TRBV27 and TRBJ2-1; the D gene is possibly TRBD2 (7 bases). The CDR3 runs to 16 residues. CDR1 is MNHEY and CDR2 is SMNVEV in the germline V gene (reference sequence). The germline V and J ends were trimmed by 3 bases and 4 bases, with 16 bases remaining between them. The CDR3 loop reads CASSLLGGHGYNEQFF. DNA of the CDR3: TGTGCCAGCAGTTTGCTCGGGGGGCATGGGTACAATGAGCAGTTCTTC.

This clone was detected once. The chain uses TRBV7-6 and TRBJ2-5, with 7 bases that match TRBD1. Germline values: CDR1 SGHVS, CDR2 FNYEAQ. The CDR3 is 16 residues long. V was clipped by 1 base and J by 0 bases; unmatched bases: 5. The CDR3: CASSLGTGINQETQYF. The CDR3, as DNA: TGTGCCAGCAGCTTAGGGACAGGTATTAACCAAGAGACCCAGTACTTC.

The genes are TRBV6-5 and TRBJ1-5; D is possibly TRBD1 (5 bases). The CDR3 has 13 amino acids. V was clipped by 3 bases and J by 5 bases, with 8 bases between them. Germline-derived CDR1 and CDR2 are MNHEY and SVGAGI. CDR3 bases: TGTGCCAGCAGTTATGACAGATATCAGCCCCAGCATTTT. Its protein is CASSYDRYQPQHF.

The chain employs TRBV5-3 and TRBJ1-4; no clear D. TRBV5-3 is identified as an open reading frame with a role that is uncertain. The V end lost 0 bases, the J end lost 7 bases, and 7 bases lay between the germline ends. The CDR3 is 13 residues long. CDR3 protein: CARSLVIGEKLFF. The CDR3 region has the DNA TGTGCCAGAAGCTTGGTGATCGGTGAAAAACTGTTTTTT.

The rearrangement uses TRBV10-3 and TRBJ2-3; 11 bases are shared with TRBD1. The junction had 7 bases not matched to a gene; V was cut back by 11 bases and J by 3 bases. Germline V gene lookup returns CDR1 ENHRY and CDR2 SYGVKD. The CDR3 length is 14 residues. The chain's CDR3 is CASSGQGGTDTQYF. The CDR3 DNA sequence: TGTGCCTCATCGGGACAGGGGGGGACAGATACGCAGTATTTT.

This rearrangement joins TRBV14 to TRBJ2-7; 7 bases match TRBD1. Losses at the gene ends were 4 bases for V and 2 bases for J; bases not matched to a gene: 5. Germline CDR1 reads SGHDN; CDR2 reads FVKESK. This CDR3 comprises 14 residues. In DNA, the CDR3 is TGTGCCAGCAGCCGCTACAGGGGAGCCTACGAGCAGTACTTC. Translated, it gives CASSRYRGAYEQYF. Full variable domain (missing parts from reference TRBV14 and TRBJ2-7): EAGVTQFPSHSVIEKGQTVTLRCDPISGHDNLYWYRRVMGKEIKFLLHFVKESKQDESGMPNNRFLAERTGGTYSTLKVQPAELEDSGVYFCASSRYRGAYEQYFGPGTRLTVT.

The rearrangement uses TRBV28 and TRBJ1-1, with 8 bases that match TRBD1. This CDR3 has 14 amino acids. Germline V gene data show CDR1 as MDHEN and CDR2 as SYDVKM. J was trimmed by 7 bases and V by 4 bases; bases with no gene match: 8. In DNA, the CDR3 is TGTGCCAGCAGTTCGGGACAGGCTAATCTTGAAGCTTTCTTT. Its translation is CASSSGQANLEAFF.

V usage is TRBV2 and J usage is TRBJ2-7; D is undetermined. Per germline, CDR1 SNHLY and CDR2 FYNNEI. The V and J ends lost 6 bases and 5 bases respectively, with 5 bases between them. The CDR3 has 10 residues. The CDR3 region has the DNA TGTGCCAGCAGGAAGGACGAGCAGTACTTC. Amino acid sequence: CASRKDEQYF.

The CDR3 region has the DNA TGTGCCAGCTCACCAATAGGGACAGGGTGGACTGAAGCTTTCTTT. Its translation: CASSPIGTGWTEAFF. This chain uses TRBV18 with TRBJ1-1, with TRBD1 identical over 9 bases. The germline gives CDR1 KGHSH, CDR2 LQKENI. The CDR3 has 15 residues. The V gene end was trimmed by 2 bases and the J gene end by 5 bases; junction bases not matched to a gene: 6.

This chain joins TRBV12-5 and TRBJ2-5; the match to TRBD2 covers 10 bases. The V gene end was trimmed by 9 bases and the J gene end by 1 base; junction bases not matched to a gene: 14. CDR3 length equals 17 residues. The germline V gene encodes CDR1 LGHNT and CDR2 FRNRAP. The CDR3 spells CASSPGLASNIQETQYF. CDR3 sequence (DNA): TGTGCTAGCTCTCCGGGACTAGCGTCGAATATCCAAGAGACCCAGTACTTC.

The V gene is TRBV10-3, the J gene TRBJ2-1; 8 bases fit TRBD2. The V and J ends lost 7 bases and 8 bases, in that order; junction bases with no gene match: 4. This CDR3 region has 12 residues. CDR1 ENHRY and CDR2 SYGVKD come from the germline V gene. Here the CDR3 reads CAIMSGGDEQFF. Written as DNA, the CDR3 is TGTGCCATCATGTCGGGGGGGGATGAGCAGTTCTTC.

This chain connects TRBV5-1 to TRBJ2-3; 11 nucleotides align to TRBD2. The germline V gene has CDR1 SGHRS and CDR2 YFSETQ. The CDR3 is made up of 16 amino acids. Germline trimming cut 4 bases from V and 4 bases from J; bases unmatched to any gene: 8. The CDR3 bases are TGCGCCAGCAGCCCTGGGGTAGCGGGAGGGGCAGATACGCAGTATTTT. Translated, it gives CASSPGVAGGADTQYF.

The CDR3 bases are TGTGCCAGCAGTCCCACAGGAGTTCAAGAGACCCAGTACTTC. It yields the protein CASSPTGVQETQYF. V and J are TRBV6-5 and TRBJ2-5, with D possibly TRBD1 on 5 matching bases. With 5 bases removed from V and 2 bases from J, the gap between germline ends came to 12 bases. Germline V gene lookup returns CDR1 MNHEY and CDR2 SVGAGI. This CDR3 has 14 amino acids.

The chain is built from TRBV11-2 and TRBJ2-3, with D unresolved. This CDR3 is 16 amino acids long. Germline V gene data show CDR1 as SGHAT and CDR2 as FQNNGV. Trimming removed 1 base at V and 1 base at J, with 12 bases between. Here the CDR3 reads CASSLVTVGGTDTQYF. The CDR3 DNA is TGTGCCAGCAGCTTAGTAACCGTTGGGGGCACAGATACGCAGTATTTT.